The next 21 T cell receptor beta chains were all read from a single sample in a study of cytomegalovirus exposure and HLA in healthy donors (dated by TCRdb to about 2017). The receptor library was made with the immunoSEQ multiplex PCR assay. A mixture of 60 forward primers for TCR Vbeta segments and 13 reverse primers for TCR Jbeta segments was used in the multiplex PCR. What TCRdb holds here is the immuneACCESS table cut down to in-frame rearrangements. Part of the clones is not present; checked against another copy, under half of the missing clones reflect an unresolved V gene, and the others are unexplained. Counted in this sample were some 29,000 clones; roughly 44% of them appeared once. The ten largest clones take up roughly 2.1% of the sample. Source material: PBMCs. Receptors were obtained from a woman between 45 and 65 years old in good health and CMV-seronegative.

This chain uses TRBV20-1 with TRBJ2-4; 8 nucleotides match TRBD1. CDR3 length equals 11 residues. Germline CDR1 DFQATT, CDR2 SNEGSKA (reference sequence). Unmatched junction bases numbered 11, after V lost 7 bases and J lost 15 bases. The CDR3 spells CSVRDRGNPYF. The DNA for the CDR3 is TGCAGTGTAAGAGACAGGGGAAACCCGTACTTC.

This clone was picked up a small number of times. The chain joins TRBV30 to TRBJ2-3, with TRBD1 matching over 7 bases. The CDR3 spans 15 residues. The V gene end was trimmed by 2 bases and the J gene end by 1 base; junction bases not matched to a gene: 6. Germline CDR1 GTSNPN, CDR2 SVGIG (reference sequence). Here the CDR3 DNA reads TGTGCCTGGAGTCCTCCAGGGGGAGGCACAGATACGCAGTATTTT. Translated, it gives CAWSPPGGGTDTQYF.

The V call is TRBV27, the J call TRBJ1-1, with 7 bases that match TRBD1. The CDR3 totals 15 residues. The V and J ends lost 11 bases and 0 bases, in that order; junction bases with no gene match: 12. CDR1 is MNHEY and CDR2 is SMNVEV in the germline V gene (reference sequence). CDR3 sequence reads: CARSQGGRMNTEAFF. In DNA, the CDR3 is TGTGCCCGCTCCCAGGGGGGCCGAATGAACACTGAAGCTTTCTTT.

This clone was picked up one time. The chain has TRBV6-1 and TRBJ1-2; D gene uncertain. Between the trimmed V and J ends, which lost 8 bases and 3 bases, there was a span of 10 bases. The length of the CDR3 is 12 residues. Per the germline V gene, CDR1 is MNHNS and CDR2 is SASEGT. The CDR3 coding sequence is TGTGCCAGCGTTGGAGGCTACTATGGCTACACCTTC. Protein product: CASVGGYYGYTF.

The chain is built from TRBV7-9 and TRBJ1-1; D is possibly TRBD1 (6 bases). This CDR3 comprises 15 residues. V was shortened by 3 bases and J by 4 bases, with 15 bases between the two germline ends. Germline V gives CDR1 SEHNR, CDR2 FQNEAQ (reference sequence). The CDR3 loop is CASSLIGSQGTEAFF. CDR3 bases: TGTGCCAGCAGCTTGATTGGGTCACAGGGCACTGAAGCTTTCTTT. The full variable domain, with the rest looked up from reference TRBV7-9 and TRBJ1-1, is DTGVSQNPRHKITKRGQNVTFRCDPISEHNRLYWYRQTLGQGPEFLTYFQNEAQLEKSRLLSDRFSAERPKGSFSTLEIQRTEQGDSAMYLCASSLIGSQGTEAFFGQGTRLTVV.

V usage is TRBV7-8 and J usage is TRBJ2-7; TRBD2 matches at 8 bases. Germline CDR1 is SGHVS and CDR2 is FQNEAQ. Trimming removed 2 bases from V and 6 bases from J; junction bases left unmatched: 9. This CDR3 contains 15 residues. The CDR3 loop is CASSLLTSVRSEQYF. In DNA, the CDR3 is TGTGCCAGCAGCTTATTGACTAGCGTTAGGAGCGAGCAGTACTTC.

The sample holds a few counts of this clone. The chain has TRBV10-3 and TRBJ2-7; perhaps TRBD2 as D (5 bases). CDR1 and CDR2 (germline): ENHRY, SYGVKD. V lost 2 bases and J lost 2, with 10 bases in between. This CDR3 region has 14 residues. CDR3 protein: CAISETLATYEQYF. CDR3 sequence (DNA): TGTGCCATCAGTGAGACCCTAGCTACCTACGAGCAGTACTTC.

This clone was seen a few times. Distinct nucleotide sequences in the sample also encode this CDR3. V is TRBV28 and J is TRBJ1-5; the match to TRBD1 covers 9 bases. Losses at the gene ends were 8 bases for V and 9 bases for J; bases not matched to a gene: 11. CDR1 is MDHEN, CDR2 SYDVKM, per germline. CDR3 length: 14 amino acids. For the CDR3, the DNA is TGTGCCAGCCGTCTAGGACAGGGGAGATGGCCCCAGCATTTT. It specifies CASRLGQGRWPQHF.

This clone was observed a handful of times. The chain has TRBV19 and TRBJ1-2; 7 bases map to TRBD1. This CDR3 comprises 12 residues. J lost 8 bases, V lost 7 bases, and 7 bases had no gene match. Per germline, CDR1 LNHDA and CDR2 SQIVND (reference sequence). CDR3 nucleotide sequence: TGTGCCAGTACCGACAGGGCCTTCGGCTACACCTTC. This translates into CASTDRAFGYTF.

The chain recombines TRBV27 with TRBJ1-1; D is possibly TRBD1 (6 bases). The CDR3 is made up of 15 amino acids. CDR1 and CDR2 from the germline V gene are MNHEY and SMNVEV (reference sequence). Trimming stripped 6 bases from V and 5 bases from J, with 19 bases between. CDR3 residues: CASSSLGGGETEAFF. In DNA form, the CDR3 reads TGTGCCAGCAGCTCCCTGGGGGGGGGCGAGACTGAAGCTTTCTTT.

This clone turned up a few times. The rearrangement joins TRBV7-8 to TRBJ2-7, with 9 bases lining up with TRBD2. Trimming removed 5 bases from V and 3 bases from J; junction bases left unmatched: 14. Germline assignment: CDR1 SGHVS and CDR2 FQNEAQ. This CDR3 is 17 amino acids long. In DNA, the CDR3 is TGTGCCAGCAGCCGACGCGAGGCGGGAGGGTCTCACTACGAGCAGTACTTC. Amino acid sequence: CASSRREAGGSHYEQYF.

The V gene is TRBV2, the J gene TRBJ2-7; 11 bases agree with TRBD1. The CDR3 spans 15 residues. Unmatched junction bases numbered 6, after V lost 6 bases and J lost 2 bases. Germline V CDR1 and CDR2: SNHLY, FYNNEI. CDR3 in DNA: TGTGCCAGCAGGGACCGGGACAGGGGGACCTACGAGCAGTACTTC. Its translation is CASRDRDRGTYEQYF.

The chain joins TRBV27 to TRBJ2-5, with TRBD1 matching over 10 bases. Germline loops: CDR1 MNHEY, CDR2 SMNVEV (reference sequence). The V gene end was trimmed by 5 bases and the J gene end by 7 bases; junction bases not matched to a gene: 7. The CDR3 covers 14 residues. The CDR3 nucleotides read TGTGCCAGCAGTCCCCGGGACAGGGGAGGGACCCAGTACTTC. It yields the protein CASSPRDRGGTQYF.

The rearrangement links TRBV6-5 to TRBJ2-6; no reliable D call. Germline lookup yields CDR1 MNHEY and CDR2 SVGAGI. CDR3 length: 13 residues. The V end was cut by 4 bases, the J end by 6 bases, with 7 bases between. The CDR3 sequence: CASSSSLANVLTF. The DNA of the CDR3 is TGTGCCAGCAGTTCTTCTTTGGCCAACGTCCTGACTTTC.

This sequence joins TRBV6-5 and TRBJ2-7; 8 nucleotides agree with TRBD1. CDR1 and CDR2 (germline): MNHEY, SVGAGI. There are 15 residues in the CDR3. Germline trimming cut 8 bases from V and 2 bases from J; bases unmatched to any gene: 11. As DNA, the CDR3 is TGTGCCAGCCGGACGGGACAGGCAGTCCCCTACGAGCAGTACTTC. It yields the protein CASRTGQAVPYEQYF.

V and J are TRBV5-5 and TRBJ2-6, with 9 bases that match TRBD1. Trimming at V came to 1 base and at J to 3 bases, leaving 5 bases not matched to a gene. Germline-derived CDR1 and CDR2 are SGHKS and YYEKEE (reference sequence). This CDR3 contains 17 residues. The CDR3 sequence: CASSLTGTGSGANVLTF. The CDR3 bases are TGTGCCAGCAGCTTGACCGGGACAGGGAGTGGGGCCAACGTCCTGACTTTC.

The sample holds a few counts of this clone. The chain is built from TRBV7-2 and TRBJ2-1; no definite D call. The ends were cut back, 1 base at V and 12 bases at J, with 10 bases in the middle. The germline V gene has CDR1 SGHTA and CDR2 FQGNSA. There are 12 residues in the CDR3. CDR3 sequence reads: CASSLDSPRQFF. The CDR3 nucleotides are TGTGCCAGCAGCTTAGACAGCCCAAGGCAGTTCTTC.

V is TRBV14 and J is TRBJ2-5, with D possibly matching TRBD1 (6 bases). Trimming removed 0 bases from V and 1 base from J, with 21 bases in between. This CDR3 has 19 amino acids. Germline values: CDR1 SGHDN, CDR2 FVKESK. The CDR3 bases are TGTGCCAGCAGCCAAGATCTTTTAAGGGGAATGACAGGCCAAGAGACCCAGTACTTC. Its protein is CASSQDLLRGMTGQETQYF.

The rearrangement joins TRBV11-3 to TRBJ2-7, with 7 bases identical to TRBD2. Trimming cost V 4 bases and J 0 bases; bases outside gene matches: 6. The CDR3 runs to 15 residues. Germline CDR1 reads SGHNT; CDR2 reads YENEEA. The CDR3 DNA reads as TGTGCCAGCAGCTCGAGCGGGATCGGCTCCTACGAGCAGTACTTC. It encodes CASSSSGIGSYEQYF.

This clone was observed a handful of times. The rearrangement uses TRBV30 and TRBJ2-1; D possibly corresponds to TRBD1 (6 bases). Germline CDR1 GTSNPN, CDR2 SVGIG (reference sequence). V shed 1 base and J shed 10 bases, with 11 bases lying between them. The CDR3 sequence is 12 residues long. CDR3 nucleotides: TGTGCCTGGAGTGCACAGGGTTGGGAGCAGTTCTTC. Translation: CAWSAQGWEQFF.

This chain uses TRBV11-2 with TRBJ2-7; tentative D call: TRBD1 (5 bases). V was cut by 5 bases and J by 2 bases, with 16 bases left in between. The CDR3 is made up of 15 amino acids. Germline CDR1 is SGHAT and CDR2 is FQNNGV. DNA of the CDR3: TGTGCCAGCAGCCCGCGGTCAGGGCCCGCCTACGAGCAGTACTTC. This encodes CASSPRSGPAYEQYF.